This T cell receptor (beta chain) was observed in a study of T cell responses to AZD1222 COVID-19 vaccine. TCRdb's copy holds only in-frame clones and misses some; the assay was immunoSEQ multiplex PCR. Among more than 150,000 clones listed, around 92% were seen once. Germline V gives CDR1 SGHTA, CDR2 FQGNSA. V shed 5 bases and J shed 3 bases, with 10 bases lying between them. The CDR3 is 13 amino acids. Source: peripheral blood, taken on day 0 of AZD1222 vaccination. The chain uses TRBV7-2 and TRBJ2-5; D is perhaps TRBD2 (6 bases). The receptor comes from an adult in good health. The CDR3 here is CASSRWGEETQYF. CDR3 nucleotides: TGTGCCAGCAGCCGATGGGGGGAAGAGACCCAGTACTTC.